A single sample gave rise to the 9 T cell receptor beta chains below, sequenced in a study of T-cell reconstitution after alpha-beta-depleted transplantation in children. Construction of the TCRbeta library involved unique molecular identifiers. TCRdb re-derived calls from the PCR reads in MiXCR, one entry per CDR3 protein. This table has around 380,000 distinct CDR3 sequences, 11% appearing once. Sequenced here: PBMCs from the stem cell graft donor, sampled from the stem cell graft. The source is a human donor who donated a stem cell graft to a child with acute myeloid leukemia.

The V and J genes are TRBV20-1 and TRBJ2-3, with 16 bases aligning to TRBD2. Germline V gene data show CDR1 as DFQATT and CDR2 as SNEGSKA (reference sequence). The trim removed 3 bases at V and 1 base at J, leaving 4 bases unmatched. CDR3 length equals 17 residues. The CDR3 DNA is TGCAGTGCTAGGGGACTAGCGGGAGGGCCGCGCACAGATACGCAGTATTTT. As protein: CSARGLAGGPRTDTQYF.

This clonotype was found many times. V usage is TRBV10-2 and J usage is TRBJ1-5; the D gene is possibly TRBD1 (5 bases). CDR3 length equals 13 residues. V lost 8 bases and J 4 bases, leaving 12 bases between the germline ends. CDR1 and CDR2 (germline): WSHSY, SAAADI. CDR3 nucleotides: TGCGCCAGCCGGGGACTGCAGAATCAGCCCCAGCATTTT. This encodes CASRGLQNQPQHF.

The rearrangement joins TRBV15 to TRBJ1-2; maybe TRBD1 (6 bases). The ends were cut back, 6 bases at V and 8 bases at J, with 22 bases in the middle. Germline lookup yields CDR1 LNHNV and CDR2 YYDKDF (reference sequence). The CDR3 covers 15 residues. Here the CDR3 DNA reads TGTGCCACCAGTTGGAGGAGACAGGAGAAGTTCGGCTACACCTTC. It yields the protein CATSWRRQEKFGYTF.

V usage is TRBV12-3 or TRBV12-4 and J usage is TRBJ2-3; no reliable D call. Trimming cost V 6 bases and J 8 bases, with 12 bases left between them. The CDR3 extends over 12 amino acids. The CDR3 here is CASRTTSGTQYF. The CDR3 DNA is TGTGCCAGCAGAACTACCTCGGGTACGCAGTATTTT.

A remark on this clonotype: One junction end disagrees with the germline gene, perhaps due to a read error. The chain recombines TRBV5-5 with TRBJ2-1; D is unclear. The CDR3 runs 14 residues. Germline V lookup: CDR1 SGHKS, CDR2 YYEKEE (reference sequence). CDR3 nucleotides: TGTGCCACCAGCCGGGTAGGTTCTGGGAATGAGCAGTTCTTC. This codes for CATSRVGSGNEQFF.

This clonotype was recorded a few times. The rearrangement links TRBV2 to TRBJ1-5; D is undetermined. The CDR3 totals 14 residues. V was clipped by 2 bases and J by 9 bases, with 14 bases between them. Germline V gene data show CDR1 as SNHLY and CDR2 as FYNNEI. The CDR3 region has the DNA TGTGCCAGCAGTGAAACGTTGGACGGGAGGCCCCAGCATTTT. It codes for CASSETLDGRPQHF.

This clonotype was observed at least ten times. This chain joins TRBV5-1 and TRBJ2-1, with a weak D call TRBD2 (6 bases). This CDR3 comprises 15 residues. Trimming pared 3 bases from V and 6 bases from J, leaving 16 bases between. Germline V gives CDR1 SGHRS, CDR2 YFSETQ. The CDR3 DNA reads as TGCGCCAGCAGCTCGGACGGCTCCGGGGGCAATGAGCAGTTCTTC. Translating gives CASSSDGSGGNEQFF.

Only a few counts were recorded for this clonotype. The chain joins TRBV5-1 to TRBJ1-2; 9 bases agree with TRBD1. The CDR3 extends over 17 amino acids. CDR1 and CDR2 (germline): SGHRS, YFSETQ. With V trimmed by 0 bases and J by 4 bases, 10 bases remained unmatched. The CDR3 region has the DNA TGCGCCAGCAGCTTGGAGATTACGGACAGGGGTGTCTATGGCTACACCTTC. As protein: CASSLEITDRGVYGYTF. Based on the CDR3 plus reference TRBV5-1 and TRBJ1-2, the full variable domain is KAGVTQTPRYLIKTRGQQVTLSCSPISGHRSVSWYQQTPGQGLQFLFEYFSETQRNKGNFPGRFSGRQFSNSRSEMNVSTLELGDSALYLCASSLEITDRGVYGYTFGSGTRLTVV.

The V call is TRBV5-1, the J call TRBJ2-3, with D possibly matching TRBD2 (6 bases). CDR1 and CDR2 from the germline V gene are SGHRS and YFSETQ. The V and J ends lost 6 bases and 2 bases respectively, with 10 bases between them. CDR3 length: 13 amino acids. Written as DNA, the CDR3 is TGCGCCAGCAACACGGGGGACACAGATACGCAGTATTTT. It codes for CASNTGDTDTQYF.